These T cell receptor beta chains were read from a single sample in a study of T cells in localized non-small cell lung cancer. Assay used: immunoSEQ multiplex PCR; TCRdb lists only in-frame clones, some missing. The sample carries around 140,000 clones, more than 80% recorded once. This sample comprised peripheral blood, obtained before any cancer treatment. These receptors were obtained from a female donor over 55 with stage I lung adenocarcinoma. Each CDR3 is given with its conserved first and last residue. A D gene is named only where the DNA matches it firmly. Size values are once, few and many counts, or a class for expanded clones, and some rows have none.

d_gene	v_gene	j_gene	abundance	CDR3aa	CDR3nt
TRBD1	TRBV5-4	TRBJ1-2	NA	CASSRGDRGGYGYTF	TGTGCCAGCAGCCGTGGGGACAGGGGAGGCTATGGCTACACCTTC
NA	TRBV6-1	TRBJ2-7	NA	CASARINYEQYF	TGTGCCAGCGCTAGGATTAACTACGAGCAGTACTTC
NA	TRBV5-6	TRBJ1-2	NA	CASSYTSGYTF	TGTGCCAGCAGCTACACAAGTGGCTACACCTTC
TRBD2	TRBV29-1	TRBJ2-4	NA	CSVGTSGSRGGKNIQYF	TGCAGCGTCGGGACTAGCGGGAGTAGAGGGGGCAAAAACATTCAGTACTTC
NA	TRBV14	TRBJ2-7	NA	CASSQDNQGHEQYF	TGTGCCAGCAGCCAAGACAATCAGGGACACGAGCAGTACTTC
NA	TRBV18	TRBJ1-5	NA	CASSPGNSNQPQHF	TGTGCCAGCTCACCAGGTAATAGCAATCAGCCCCAGCATTTT
NA	TRBV10-1	TRBJ2-1	once	CASSFKGSGEQFF	TGCGCCAGCAGTTTTAAGGGAAGCGGTGAGCAGTTCTTC
NA	TRBV29-1	TRBJ2-3	NA	CSVASTDTQYF	TGCAGCGTTGCCAGCACAGATACGCAGTATTTT
TRBD1	TRBV6-6	TRBJ1-1	NA	CASRTTGDNTEAFF	TGTGCCAGCAGAACGACAGGGGATAACACTGAAGCTTTCTTT
TRBD2	TRBV5-1	TRBJ2-7	NA	CASSLGPGVSGRTYISYEQYF	TGCGCCAGCAGCTTGGGGCCGGGGGTTAGCGGGAGGACCTACATCTCCTACGAGCAGTACTTC
TRBD1	TRBV30	TRBJ1-5	NA	CAWSVTPRTGLNQPQHF	TGTGCCTGGAGTGTTACACCTCGGACAGGACTCAATCAGCCCCAGCATTTT
TRBD2	TRBV6-1	TRBJ2-3	NA	CASTAGGGGTDTQYF	TGTGCCAGCACGGCGGGGGGAGGGGGCACAGATACGCAGTATTTT
NA	TRBV21-1	TRBJ2-7	once	CASSKAQRARNEQYF	TGTGCCAGCAGCAAAGCCCAGAGGGCCAGGAACGAGCAGTACTTC
NA	TRBV6-1	TRBJ2-1	NA	CASIRVNEQFF	TGTGCCAGCATCAGGGTCAATGAGCAGTTCTTC